This passage covers 21 T cell receptor beta chains from one sample sequenced in a study of graft-versus-host responses after intestinal transplantation. Which antigens these TCRs recognize remains unknown. Sequencing was performed with immunoSEQ multiplex PCR; in TCRdb, only in-frame clones are kept and a portion is missing. The table includes over 65,000 clones, around 93% detected once. Sequenced material: unstimulated CD8+ T cells sorted from spleen or lymph node cells, taken before transplant. These receptors were collected from a human donor who was the organ donor for an intestinal transplant.

The chain combines TRBV19 with TRBJ2-1; no clear D. Trimming removed 3 bases at V and 6 bases at J, with 6 bases between. CDR3 length: 12 amino acids. Per germline, CDR1 LNHDA and CDR2 SQIVND (reference sequence). Here the CDR3 reads CASSILGNEQFF. In DNA form, the CDR3 reads TGTGCCAGTAGTATCTTGGGCAATGAGCAGTTCTTC. Variable domain in full (rest from reference TRBV19 and TRBJ2-1): DGGITQSPKYLFRKEGQNVTLSCEQNLNHDAMYWYRQDPGQGLRLIYYSQIVNDFQKGDIAEGYSVSREKKESFPLTVTSAQKNPTAFYLCASSILGNEQFFGPGTRLTVL.

The chain joins TRBV7-9 to TRBJ1-5; D is possibly TRBD1 (6 bases). V lost 4 bases and J lost 6, with 13 bases in between. The V gene's germline CDR1 is SEHNR and CDR2 FQNEAQ (reference sequence). The CDR3 covers 14 residues. The CDR3 bases are TGTGCCAGCAGCTCCCCAGGGGATGTTCAGCCCCAGCATTTT. It specifies CASSSPGDVQPQHF.

V gene TRBV5-1 combines with J gene TRBJ2-4; D unclear. The CDR3 extends over 15 amino acids. CDR1 is SGHRS, CDR2 YFSETQ, per germline. V shed 5 bases and J shed 1 base, with 13 bases lying between them. The CDR3 loop is CASSPPAAAKNIQYF. In DNA, the CDR3 is TGCGCCAGCAGTCCACCGGCTGCGGCCAAAAACATTCAGTACTTC.

Worth noting for this clone: This sample includes further DNA sequences coding for the same CDR3. The CDR3 is CASSLLRGGRYEQYF. Here the CDR3 DNA reads TGTGCCAGCAGCTTACTGCGGGGGGGGCGGTACGAGCAGTACTTC. The chain links TRBV7-3 to TRBJ2-7, with TRBD2 matching 9 bases. Germline values: CDR1 SGHTA, CDR2 FQGTGA. The CDR3 has 15 amino acids. The trim removed 2 bases at V and 4 bases at J, leaving 6 bases unmatched.

The V call is TRBV6-5, the J call TRBJ1-2, with unresolved D. Per germline, CDR1 MNHEY and CDR2 SVGAGI. Trimming stripped 4 bases from V and 4 bases from J, with 7 bases between. The CDR3 contains 12 residues. DNA of the CDR3: TGTGCCAGCAGTTCGATTTCCTATGGCTACACCTTC. Translated, it gives CASSSISYGYTF.

The gene calls are TRBV7-9 and TRBJ2-7; D unclear. The CDR3 runs 11 residues. In germline, CDR1 is SEHNR, CDR2 FQNEAQ (reference sequence). Trimming removed 5 bases at V and 4 bases at J, with 6 bases between. The CDR3 region is CASSPNYEQYF. The CDR3 DNA sequence: TGTGCCAGCAGCCCTAATTACGAGCAGTACTTC.

The rearrangement links TRBV5-1 to TRBJ2-3; unclear D gene. Looked up from germline, CDR1 is SGHRS and CDR2 is YFSETQ. This CDR3 has 16 residues. The V gene lost 1 base and the J gene lost 3 bases, with 15 bases spanning the gap. The CDR3 spells CASSLKGLVRTDTQYF. The DNA of the CDR3 is TGCGCCAGCAGCTTGAAGGGATTAGTCCGGACAGATACGCAGTATTTT.

The chain employs TRBV7-6 and TRBJ2-4; D call uncertain. This CDR3 contains 14 residues. The germline CDR1 and CDR2 sequences are SGHVS and FNYEAQ. V lost 1 base and J lost 10, with 14 bases in between. CDR3 DNA: TGTGCCAGCAGCTTAGGCGAGCCCTATCCTATTCAGTACTTC. Its protein is CASSLGEPYPIQYF.

This clone was picked up a small number of times. The chain links TRBV7-9 to TRBJ2-7; no reliable D call. CDR1 is SEHNR and CDR2 is FQNEAQ in the germline V gene (reference sequence). The CDR3 has 13 amino acids. The V gene lost 3 bases and the J gene lost 6 bases, with 12 bases spanning the gap. CDR3 region: CASSFGAVGEQYF. CDR3 DNA: TGTGCCAGCAGCTTCGGAGCCGTGGGCGAGCAGTACTTC.

The V and J genes are TRBV19 and TRBJ1-1; no clear D gene. In germline, CDR1 is LNHDA, CDR2 SQIVND (reference sequence). This CDR3 comprises 11 residues. The V gene lost 6 bases and the J gene lost 8 bases, with 10 bases spanning the gap. This chain's CDR3 is CASSRSREAFF. The CDR3 bases are TGTGCCAGTAGCCGGAGCAGGGAAGCTTTCTTT.

This clone was seen only once. The germline gene is not matched at one end of the junction; a read error may be the cause. J is TRBJ2-3 and V is TRBV7-7, with 10 positions matching TRBD2. CDR1 and CDR2 from the germline V gene are SSHAT and FNYEAQ (reference sequence). The CDR3 loop spans 14 amino acids. CDR3 DNA: TGTGCTAGCAGCTTAGCGGGGGGATCAGATACGCAGTATTTT. Encoded protein: CASSLAGGSDTQYF. Supplemented by reference TRBV7-7 and TRBJ2-3, the full variable domain reads GAGVSQSPRYKVTKRGQDVTLRCDPISSHATLYWYQQALGQGPEFLTYFNYEAQPDKSGLPSDRFSAERPEGSISTLTIQRTEQRDSAMYRCASSLAGGSDTQYFGPGTRLTVL.

This clone was seen only a few times. This chain joins TRBV7-9 and TRBJ2-7; 9 bases map to TRBD1. Germline CDR1 is SEHNR and CDR2 is FQNEAQ (reference sequence). CDR3 length equals 16 residues. V lost 1 base, J lost 2 bases, and 6 bases stayed unmatched. CDR3 bases: TGTGCCAGCAGCTTAGTGGGACAGGGAGAAACCTACGAGCAGTACTTC. Translating it yields CASSLVGQGETYEQYF.

This chain uses TRBV7-9 with TRBJ2-7; 8 nucleotides line up with TRBD1. The CDR3 totals 14 residues. V shed 2 bases and J 7 bases; nucleotides not matched to a gene: 7. From germline, CDR1 is SEHNR and CDR2 FQNEAQ (reference sequence). This chain's CDR3 is CASSLYQGAGEQYF. The CDR3 bases are TGTGCCAGCAGCTTATATCAGGGGGCAGGAGAGCAGTACTTC.

This chain joins TRBV6-1 and TRBJ2-3, with 9 bases identical to TRBD2. This CDR3 spans 14 amino acids. From germline, CDR1 is MNHNS and CDR2 SASEGT. The J segment lost 8 bases and the V segment lost 11 bases, leaving 14 bases of the junction unmatched. The CDR3 region has the DNA TGTGCCGGAGAGAGCGGGACTAGCCTGGGTACGCAGTATTTT. Its protein is CAGESGTSLGTQYF.

The chain joins TRBV7-2 to TRBJ1-1; D gene ambiguous. V lost 1 base to trimming and J lost 5 bases, with 14 bases between them. CDR3 length equals 15 residues. Germline V gene data show CDR1 as SGHTA and CDR2 as FQGNSA. The CDR3 sequence: CASSLEPGISTEAFF. The CDR3 nucleotides read TGTGCCAGCAGCTTAGAGCCGGGTATATCGACTGAAGCTTTCTTT.

The V call is TRBV27, the J call TRBJ2-3, with a tentative D call TRBD2 (6 bases). CDR1 is MNHEY, CDR2 SMNVEV, per germline (reference sequence). The V gene lost 4 bases and the J gene lost 2 bases, with 16 bases spanning the gap. CDR3 length: 16 residues. The CDR3 here is CASSSQASGVTDTQYF. The CDR3 bases are TGTGCCAGCAGTTCTCAGGCGTCGGGAGTCACAGATACGCAGTATTTT.

This sequence joins TRBV15 and TRBJ2-1, with D perhaps assigned TRBD1 or TRBD2 (5 bases each). With 8 bases removed from V and 3 bases from J, the gap between germline ends came to 11 bases. Germline V gene data show CDR1 as LNHNV and CDR2 as YYDKDF (reference sequence). The CDR3 length is 13 residues. CDR3 in DNA: TGTGCCACCCGGGACCAAAGCTACAATGAGCAGTTCTTC. The encoded protein is CATRDQSYNEQFF.

V is TRBV11-2 and J is TRBJ2-7; 7 nucleotides agree with TRBD2. V lost 0 bases, J lost 4 bases, and 6 bases stayed unmatched. The CDR3 is 15 residues long. The germline CDR1 and CDR2 sequences are SGHAT and FQNNGV. The CDR3 DNA sequence: TGTGCCAGCAGCTTAGAGGCTAGCGGAGATTACGAGCAGTACTTC. It specifies CASSLEASGDYEQYF.

The CDR3 spells CASSAYTRTQYF. CDR3 nucleotide sequence: TGTGCCAGCTCAGCTTATACGCGGACCCAGTACTTC. The chain combines TRBV7-9 with TRBJ2-5; D gene ambiguous. Looked up from germline, CDR1 is SEHNR and CDR2 is FQNEAQ (reference sequence). Trimming left V 8 bases short and J 7 bases short, with 14 bases between. The CDR3 runs 12 residues.

This chain uses TRBV2 with TRBJ1-3; perhaps TRBD1 as D (5 bases). CDR3 length: 14 amino acids. V dropped 7 bases and J dropped 0 bases, with 10 bases sitting between them. Germline V gene lookup returns CDR1 SNHLY and CDR2 FYNNEI. The CDR3 is CASTQDHSGNTIYF. The CDR3, as DNA: TGTGCCAGCACACAGGACCACTCTGGAAACACCATATATTTT. Combining the CDR3 with reference TRBV2 and TRBJ1-3 gives the whole variable domain EPEVTQTPSHQVTQMGQEVILRCVPISNHLYFYWYRQILGQKVEFLVSFYNNEISEKSEIFDDQFSVERPDGSNFTLKIRSTKLEDSAMYFCASTQDHSGNTIYFGEGSWLTVV.

This clone was picked up one time. The chain carries TRBV29-1 and TRBJ2-2; TRBD2 might be the D (5 bases). Trimming stripped 7 bases from V and 2 bases from J, with 11 bases between. CDR1 is SQVTM and CDR2 is ANQGSEA in the germline V gene. This CDR3 is 13 amino acids long. CDR3 sequence reads: CSGGRGNTGELFF. CDR3 nucleotide sequence: TGCAGCGGGGGTCGGGGAAACACCGGGGAGCTGTTTTTT.